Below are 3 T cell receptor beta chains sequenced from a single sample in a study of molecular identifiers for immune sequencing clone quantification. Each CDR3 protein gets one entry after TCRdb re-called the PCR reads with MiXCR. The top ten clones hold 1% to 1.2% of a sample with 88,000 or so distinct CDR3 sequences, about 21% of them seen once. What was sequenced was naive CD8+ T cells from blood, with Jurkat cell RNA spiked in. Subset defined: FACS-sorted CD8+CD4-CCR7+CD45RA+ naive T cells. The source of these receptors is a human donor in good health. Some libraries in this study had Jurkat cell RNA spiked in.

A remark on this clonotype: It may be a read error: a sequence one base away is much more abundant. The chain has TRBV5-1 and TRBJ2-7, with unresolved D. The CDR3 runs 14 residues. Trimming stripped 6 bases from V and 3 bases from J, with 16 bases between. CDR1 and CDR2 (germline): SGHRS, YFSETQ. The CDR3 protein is CASTSGPAVYEQYF. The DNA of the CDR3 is TGCGCCAGCACCTCCGGGCCGGCCGTCTACGAGCAGTACTTC.

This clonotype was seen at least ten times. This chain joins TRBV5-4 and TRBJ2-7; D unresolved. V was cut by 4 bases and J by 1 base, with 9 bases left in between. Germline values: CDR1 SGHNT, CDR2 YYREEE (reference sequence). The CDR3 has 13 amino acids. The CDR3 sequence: CASSLDMSYEQYF. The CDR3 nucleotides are TGTGCCAGCAGCCTAGACATGTCCTACGAGCAGTACTTC. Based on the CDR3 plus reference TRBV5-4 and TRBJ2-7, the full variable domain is ETGVTQSPTHLIKTRGQQVTLRCSSQSGHNTVSWYQQALGQGPQFIFQYYREEENGRGNFPPRFSGLQFPNYSSELNVNALELDDSALYLCASSLDMSYEQYFGPGTRLTVT.

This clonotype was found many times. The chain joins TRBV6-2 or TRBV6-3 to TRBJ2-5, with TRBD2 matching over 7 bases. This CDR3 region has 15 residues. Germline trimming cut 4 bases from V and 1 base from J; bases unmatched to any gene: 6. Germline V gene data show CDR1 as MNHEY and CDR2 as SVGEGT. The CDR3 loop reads CASSWDYQTQETQYF. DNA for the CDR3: TGTGCCAGCAGTTGGGACTACCAGACCCAAGAGACCCAGTACTTC.